This TCR beta chain was recorded in a study of regulatory T cells in long-lasting Graves disease. Construction of TCR beta libraries relied on iRepertoire HTBI primers and on Arm-PCR targeting CDR3 regions. TCRdb reanalysed the multiplex PCR reads using MiXCR and keeps one entry per CDR3 protein. The table includes fewer than 450,000 distinct CDR3 sequences, 20% to 30% detected once. As to this clonotype: What it binds is unknown.

Germline CDR1 and CDR2: LNHDA and SQIVND (reference sequence). V lost 4 bases to trimming and J lost 2 bases; unmatched junction nucleotides: 5. This CDR3 is built from 16 residues. The sample's time point: persistent/refractory GD, antithyroid drugs over 5 years with positive TRAb. Scientists built the TCR library using RNA that was extracted from PBMCs. Graves' disease diagnosis was established per American Thyroid Association guidelines. Approximately 10-milliliter peripheral blood samples went into EDTA tubes. The study's findings and limits: With persistent disease, TRBV28, TRBJ1-2 and TRBJ2-5 were the favored segments.

The receptor comes from a female donor with Graves disease. Specimen: peripheral blood mononuclear cells (PBMCs), collected when the disease was refractory, from a patient treated with antithyroid drugs. The V gene is TRBV19, the J gene TRBJ2-7, with TRBD2 matching over 13 bases. The CDR3 region has the DNA TGTGCCAGTAGTAAACCGGGACTAGCGGGAACCTACGAGCAGTACTTC. Residues: CASSKPGLAGTYEQYF.